The rows below give T cell receptor beta chains drawn from one sample of a study of beta chain features in type 1 diabetes. Repertoires were generated with immunoSEQ multiplex PCR, while TCRdb's copy carries only in-frame clones and drops some. Of 230,000 or so clones in the sample, 16% were seen once. The sample taken for sequencing was naive CD4+ T cells from blood. The receptors come from a man aged 25-40 years with type 1 diabetes. Each CDR3 is given with its conserved first and last residue. A D gene is named only where the DNA matches it firmly. The size of a clone is reported for some rows only, either as once, few or many, or as a class for expanded clones.

CDR3aa | CDR3nt | d_gene | len | v_gene | abundance | j_gene
CASSVTAPSYEQYF | TGTGCCAGCAGCGTAACAGCTCCCTCCTACGAGCAGTACTTC | . | 14 | TRBV9 | few | TRBJ2-7
CASSPTGNSYEQYF | TGTGCCAGCAGCCCGACAGGGAACTCCTACGAGCAGTACTTC | TRBD1 | 14 | TRBV28 | few | TRBJ2-7
CASSQNTGNSRETQYF | TGTGCCAGCAGCCAGAATACAGGGAACTCGAGAGAGACCCAGTACTTC | . | 16 | TRBV4-2 | few | TRBJ2-5
CASSQDGGFTDTQYF | TGTGCCAGCAGCCAGGACGGCGGGTTCACAGATACGCAGTATTTT | . | 15 | TRBV14 | . | TRBJ2-3
CSVGIRRSGANVLTF | TGCAGCGTTGGAATACGGCGCTCTGGGGCCAACGTCCTGACTTTC | . | 15 | TRBV29-1 | few | TRBJ2-6
CASAGYPYGYTF | TGTGCTAGTGCAGGGTACCCCTATGGCTACACCTTC | . | 12 | TRBV12-5 | . | TRBJ1-2
CASSLFGGLQNTEAFF | TGTGCCAGCAGCTTGTTCGGGGGTCTACAGAACACTGAAGCTTTCTTT | . | 16 | TRBV7-3 | . | TRBJ1-1
CASSLVSLADTQYF | TGTGCCAGCAGCTTAGTAAGCCTGGCAGATACGCAGTATTTT | . | 14 | TRBV7-6 | . | TRBJ2-3
CASSPKETQYF | TGTGCCAGCAGCCCGAAAGAGACCCAGTACTTC | . | 11 | TRBV7-8 | . | TRBJ2-5
CASSVGVASYNEQFF | TGTGCCAGCAGCGTAGGCGTGGCCAGCTACAATGAGCAGTTCTTC | . | 15 | TRBV9 | few | TRBJ2-1
CATSREDSLGDTIYF | TGTGCCACCAGCAGGGAGGACAGTCTTGGAGACACCATATATTTT | . | 15 | TRBV15 | . | TRBJ1-3
CASSVADTQYF | TGTGCCAGCAGCGTGGCAGATACGCAGTATTTT | . | 11 | TRBV9 | few | TRBJ2-3
CASSQGGLAGETQYF | TGCGCCAGCAGCCAAGGGGGACTAGCGGGAGAGACCCAGTACTTC | TRBD2 | 15 | TRBV4-1 | few | TRBJ2-5
CASSLSRAHETQYF | TGTGCCAGCAGTTTATCGAGGGCACATGAGACCCAGTACTTC | . | 14 | TRBV27 | few | TRBJ2-5
CSVFFGEGFTGELFF | . | . | 15 | TRBV29-1 | few | TRBJ2-2
CASSVPGQGAIEQYF | TGTGCCAGCAGTGTACCGGGACAGGGGGCAATCGAGCAGTACTTC | TRBD1 | 15 | TRBV2 | . | TRBJ2-7